The clone carrying this T cell receptor (beta chain) was detected a few times. Relative to the germline gene, one junction end is altered; a read error may explain this. The entire patient cohort was treatment-naive prior to thyroid surgery. In the original processing: A distant-metastasis classifier for papillary thyroid cancer was built using CDR3 differences across clinicopathological groups. Via MiXCR, TCRdb re-called the PCR reads. These V and J calls are TCRdb output, not the study's own analysis. The repertoire holds about 45,000 clones, about 4% seen once, with about a tenth in the top ten. The data originate from a study of metastatic and nonmetastatic thyroid tumors. The CDR3 is made up of 14 amino acids. Germline values: CDR1 WNHNN, CDR2 SYGVQD (reference sequence).

This TCR came from a female donor with papillary thyroid cancer or a benign thyroid nodule (not recorded which). Some clones in this sample may be carry-over from other donors' samples. Sequencing input: blood. The chain recombines TRBV10-1 with TRBJ1-6; D is undetermined. This CDR3 is CASSRKGENSHLHF. The CDR3 DNA is TGCGCCAGCAGCAGGAAAGGAGAAAATTCACACCTCCACTTT.